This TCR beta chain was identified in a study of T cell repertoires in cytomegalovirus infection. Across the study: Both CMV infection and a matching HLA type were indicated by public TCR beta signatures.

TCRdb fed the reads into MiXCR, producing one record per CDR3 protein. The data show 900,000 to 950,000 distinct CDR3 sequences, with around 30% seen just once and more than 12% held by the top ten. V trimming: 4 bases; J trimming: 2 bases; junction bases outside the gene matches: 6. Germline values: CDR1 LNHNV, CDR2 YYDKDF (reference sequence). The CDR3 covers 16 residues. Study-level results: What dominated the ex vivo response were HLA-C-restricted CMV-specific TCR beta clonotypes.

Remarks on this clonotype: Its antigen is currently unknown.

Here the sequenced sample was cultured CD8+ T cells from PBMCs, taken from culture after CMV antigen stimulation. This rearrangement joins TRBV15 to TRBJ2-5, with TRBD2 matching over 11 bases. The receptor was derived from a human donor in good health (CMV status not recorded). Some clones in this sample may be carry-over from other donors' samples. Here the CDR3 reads CATSKVLAGVQETQYF. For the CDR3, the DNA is TGTGCCACCAGCAAAGTACTAGCGGGGGTTCAAGAGACCCAGTACTTC.